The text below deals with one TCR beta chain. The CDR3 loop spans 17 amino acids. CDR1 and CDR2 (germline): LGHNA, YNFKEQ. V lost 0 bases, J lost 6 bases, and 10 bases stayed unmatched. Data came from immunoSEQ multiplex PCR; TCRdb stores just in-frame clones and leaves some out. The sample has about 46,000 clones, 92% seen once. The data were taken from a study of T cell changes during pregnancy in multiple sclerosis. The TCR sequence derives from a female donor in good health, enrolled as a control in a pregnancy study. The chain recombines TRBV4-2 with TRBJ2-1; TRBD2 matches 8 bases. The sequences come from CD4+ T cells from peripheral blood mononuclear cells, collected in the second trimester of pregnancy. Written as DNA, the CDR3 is TGTGCCAGCAGCCAAGAAGTGGGCCAGCGGGGGATCAATGAGCAGTTCTTC. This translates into CASSQEVGQRGINEQFF.